The following is a T cell receptor beta chain sequence with its context. This receptor's antigen is unknown. It has no much larger one-base neighbor in the sample; base qualities were not kept. The CDR3, cysteine through phenylalanine, is 13 amino acids long. The only DNA kept is the CDR3, 39 bases in frame from the first base. For CDR1 and CDR2, the germline V gene (reference sequence) lists GTSNPN and SVGIG. V and J are truncated by 0 bases and 4 bases respectively, leaving an intervening sequence of 9 bases. This record comes from a study of blood T cell repertoires in COVID-19 (TCRdb year 2020). The study in broad terms: Collaborator samples came from the United States, Italy and Spain and covered acute and convalescent phases of COVID-19. The material from the prospective study consisted of cDNA or gDNA derived from T cells, B-cell-depleted T cells, or PBMCs. Nearly every sample came with metadata listing a de-identified subject ID, COVID-19 status, age in years and sex. The samples were drawn from two sources: the first 160 participants of the ongoing ImmuneRACE study, and approximately 1,300 subjects contributed by 6 global collaborators. Where available, HLA class I and class II types were obtained from metadata supplied by the sample provider rather than from assay-based typing. Deeply sampled blood TCRbeta repertoires from subjects exposed to, actively infected with, or recovered from COVID-19 were included in the dataset. The repertoires were released in a freely available public database intended as a resource for research on the immune response to SARS-CoV-2.

TCRbeta CDR3 regions were amplified from genomic DNA by means of the immunoSEQ Assay, a bias-controlled multiplex PCR. The study's own analysis went as follows. The number of nucleated cells in each sample was estimated by amplification of reference gene primers within the assay. Sequence reads were collapsed and filtered to measure the absolute abundance of every unique TCRbeta CDR3 rearrangement. For each sample, productive Simpson clonality was calculated as the square root of Simpson's diversity index over productive rearrangements. Not all clones reach the TCRdb copy of this immuneACCESS table, which keeps in-frame sequences only. Checked studies attribute under half of the gap to unresolved V genes and leave the rest unexplained. That table gives V, J and clone size, and the DNA gave D and trimming. For this sample the table gives some 220,000 clones, of which nearly 90% were detected only once. Jointly, the top ten make up 9.5% to 15% of the sample.

The investigation overall reported the following: Clinical and demographic metadata were provided uncurated, with the amount varying by source and participant.

Another Seattle source contributed samples from volunteer blood donors who had recovered from COVID-19. Collaborating institutions collected whole blood in K2EDTA tubes following their own protocols. For TCRbeta analysis, collaborators shipped samples in one of three forms: frozen whole blood, isolated PBMCs, or DNA extracted from either of those sample types. This TCR was sampled from a woman in her late teens or twenties who had recovered from COVID-19. The chain was built from TRBV30 and TRBJ1-2, with the D gene not clear enough to name. Sequences were obtained from peripheral blood. The bases are TGTGCCTGGAGTGTACAAGAGGGCTATGGCTACACCTTC. Its protein is CAWSVQEGYGYTF.